The 3 T cell receptor beta chains in this list originate from one sample, sequenced in a study of circulating and synovial CD4+ cells in juvenile arthritis. Some clones are missing from TCRdb's copy, which holds only in-frame ones; the method was immunoSEQ multiplex PCR. The sample includes 25,000 to 35,000 clones, approximately 92% of them seen just once. Sequences were obtained from CD4+ T cells from blood. These receptors all come from a human donor with juvenile idiopathic arthritis.

This clone was counted a single time. V usage is TRBV5-6 and J usage is TRBJ2-2, with D unresolved. Between the trimmed V and J ends, which lost 2 bases and 3 bases, there was a span of 8 bases. CDR1 and CDR2 (germline): SGHDT, YYEEEE. This CDR3 comprises 14 residues. The CDR3 DNA is TGTGCCAGCAGCTTAGCCCCCTACACCGGGGAGCTGTTTTTT. This encodes CASSLAPYTGELFF.

This chain uses TRBV5-1 with TRBJ2-1, with D possibly being TRBD2 (6 bases). This CDR3 has 16 residues. V lost 0 bases to trimming and J lost 0 bases, with 10 bases between them. Per the germline V gene, CDR1 is SGHRS and CDR2 is YFSETQ. The CDR3 here is CASSLVSGPSYNEQFF. As DNA, the CDR3 is TGCGCCAGCAGCTTGGTTAGCGGACCCTCCTACAATGAGCAGTTCTTC. Filled out from reference TRBV5-1 and TRBJ2-1, the complete variable domain reads KAGVTQTPRYLIKTRGQQVTLSCSPISGHRSVSWYQQTPGQGLQFLFEYFSETQRNKGNFPGRFSGRQFSNSRSEMNVSTLELGDSALYLCASSLVSGPSYNEQFFGPGTRLTVL.

The rearrangement joins TRBV27 to TRBJ2-2; no definite D call. There are 13 residues in the CDR3. The germline V gene has CDR1 MNHEY and CDR2 SMNVEV (reference sequence). V dropped 3 bases and J dropped 2 bases, with 4 bases sitting between them. The CDR3 coding sequence is TGTGCCAGCAGTTTCTATAACACCGGGGAGCTGTTTTTT. It yields the protein CASSFYNTGELFF.